One sample yielded the 18 T cell receptor beta chains listed below, sequenced in a study of shared clonotypes between healthy human individuals. TCRdb's copy holds only in-frame clones and misses some; the assay was immunoSEQ multiplex PCR. The repertoire consists of around 510,000 clones, with about 80% occurring once and the leading ten covering about 12%. Sequencing was performed on PBMCs. The receptors originated from a woman aged 40 to 49 in good health. Some clones in this sample may be carry-over from other donors' samples.

The gene calls are TRBV7-2 and TRBJ2-5, with D possibly being TRBD2 (5 bases). The CDR3 totals 15 residues. The germline gives CDR1 SGHTA, CDR2 FQGNSA. The V end lost 3 bases, the J end lost 0 bases, and 11 bases lay between the germline ends. The CDR3: CASSLIRGNQETQYF. The DNA for the CDR3 is TGTGCCAGCAGCTTGATTCGGGGAAACCAAGAGACCCAGTACTTC.

The chain combines TRBV4-3 with TRBJ1-2; D might be TRBD1 (6 bases). CDR1 is LGHNA, CDR2 YSLEER, per germline. CDR3 size: 15 residues. Trimming took 3 bases from V and 0 from J, leaving 11 bases between them. CDR3 sequence: CASSQGRQANYGYTF. The CDR3 coding sequence is TGCGCCAGCAGCCAGGGACGACAGGCTAACTATGGCTACACCTTC.

Points on this clone: This likely traces to a read error, being one base from a far larger clone. The chain combines TRBV27 with TRBJ2-7, with no clear D. This CDR3 has 12 residues. CDR1 is MNHEY, CDR2 SMNVEV, per germline (reference sequence). This CDR3 is CASRSPSYEQSF. The CDR3 DNA reads as TGTGCCAGCAGGTCCCCCTCGTACGAGCAGTCCTTC.

This clone was counted a single time. DNA for the CDR3: TGCAGCGTTAAGAGCGGGAGCTACAATGAGCAGTTCTTC. Amino acid sequence: CSVKSGSYNEQFF. The chain employs TRBV29-1 and TRBJ2-1; TRBD2 agrees at 8 bases. Per the germline V gene, CDR1 is SQVTM and CDR2 is ANQGSEA. The CDR3 spans 13 residues. Losses at the gene ends were 5 bases for V and 3 bases for J; bases not matched to a gene: 3.

The rearrangement joins TRBV20-1 to TRBJ1-2; D gene uncertain. Germline V gene lookup returns CDR1 DFQATT and CDR2 SNEGSKA (reference sequence). The length of the CDR3 is 11 residues. Trimming pared 3 bases from V and 4 bases from J, leaving 6 bases between. CDR3 sequence (DNA): TGCAGTGCTAGCAACCTCTATGGCTACACCTTC. Protein: CSASNLYGYTF.

CDR3 loop: CASRGTAGVGVFEETQYF. CDR3 nucleotides: TGTGCCAGCAGGGGTACGGCGGGAGTGGGAGTTTTTGAAGAGACCCAGTACTTC. The V gene is TRBV28, the J gene TRBJ2-5, with 7 bases fitting TRBD2. Germline CDR1 is MDHEN and CDR2 is SYDVKM. The CDR3 consists of 18 residues. J was trimmed by 3 bases and V by 6 bases; bases with no gene match: 19.

The chain joins TRBV9 to TRBJ2-3, with D perhaps TRBD2 (5 bases). Germline V gene lookup returns CDR1 SGDLS and CDR2 YYNGEE. Between the trimmed V and J ends, which lost 6 bases and 0 bases, there was a span of 11 bases. This CDR3 comprises 14 residues. CDR3 amino acids: CASKGAVSTDTQYF. The CDR3 DNA reads as TGTGCCAGCAAGGGAGCGGTAAGCACAGATACGCAGTATTTT.

The chain recombines TRBV9 with TRBJ2-1, with 7 positions matching TRBD2. V was pared by 0 bases and J by 7 bases, with 7 bases of the junction left unmatched. The CDR3 runs to 15 residues. Germline-derived CDR1 and CDR2 are SGDLS and YYNGEE. The CDR3 spells CASSVAGLSLNEQFF. CDR3 nucleotides: TGTGCCAGCAGCGTAGCGGGACTATCATTAAATGAGCAGTTCTTC.

The genes are TRBV28 and TRBJ1-5; 10 nucleotides line up with TRBD1. Per germline, CDR1 MDHEN and CDR2 SYDVKM. CDR3 size: 15 residues. V was clipped by 6 bases and J by 7 bases; unmatched bases: 9. The CDR3 DNA reads TGTGCCAGCAGCCCCCTAGGACAGGGGGAACAGCCCCAGCATTTT. Its protein is CASSPLGQGEQPQHF. Together with reference TRBV28 and TRBJ1-5, the CDR3 gives the full variable domain: DVKVTQSSRYLVKRTGEKVFLECVQDMDHENMFWYRQDPGLGLRLIYFSYDVKMKEKGDIPEGYSVSREKKERFSLILESASTNQTSMYLCASSPLGQGEQPQHFGDGTRLSIL.

The chain recombines TRBV20-1 with TRBJ2-5; D unclear. CDR1 DFQATT and CDR2 SNEGSKA come from the germline V gene (reference sequence). There are 11 residues in the CDR3. V lost 3 bases to trimming and J lost 5 bases, with 7 bases between them. DNA of the CDR3: TGCAGTGCTAGCCGTGTCGAGACCCAGTACTTC. Its protein product is CSASRVETQYF.

This chain uses TRBV28 with TRBJ2-7; the D gene could be TRBD1 or TRBD2 (5 bases each). The V end lost 2 bases, the J end lost 12 bases, and 17 bases lay between the germline ends. The CDR3 length is 13 residues. The germline gives CDR1 MDHEN, CDR2 SYDVKM. CDR3 sequence: CASSLRRWDLRYF. CDR3 nucleotide sequence: TGTGCCAGCAGTTTAAGGAGGTGGGACCTAAGGTACTTC.

The gene calls are TRBV7-2 and TRBJ2-3, with 9 bases aligning to TRBD2. The CDR3 spans 19 residues. Germline V gene lookup returns CDR1 SGHTA and CDR2 FQGNSA. The V segment lost 0 bases and the J segment 1 base; nucleotides outside the gene matches: 11. In DNA, the CDR3 is TGTGCCAGCAGCTTAGCACCAGCGGGAGGTAGCCTTGGCACAGATACGCAGTATTTT. Translation gives CASSLAPAGGSLGTDTQYF.

V is TRBV27 and J is TRBJ1-2; 10 bases map to TRBD1. CDR3 length equals 14 residues. In germline, CDR1 is MNHEY, CDR2 SMNVEV (reference sequence). The junction had 5 bases not matched to a gene; V was cut back by 5 bases and J by 5 bases. The chain's CDR3 is CASSPDRGWYGYTF. The CDR3 DNA is TGTGCCAGCAGTCCGGACAGGGGGTGGTATGGCTACACCTTC.

This clone occurred once. The rearrangement links TRBV6-4 to TRBJ2-1; 8 bases match TRBD2. The CDR3 is 16 residues long. Germline V CDR1 and CDR2: MRHNA, SNTAGT. After removal of 4 bases from V and 5 bases from J, the junction contained 10 bases not matched to a gene. The CDR3 region has the DNA TGTGCCAGCAGTGTTAGCGGGAATAGTCCCCACAATGAGCAGTTCTTC. This gives the protein CASSVSGNSPHNEQFF.

As for this clone: Other DNA sequences in this sample translate to the same CDR3. The rearrangement uses TRBV27 and TRBJ1-4, with a weak D call TRBD1 (5 bases). Per the germline V gene, CDR1 is MNHEY and CDR2 is SMNVEV (reference sequence). CDR3 length: 15 residues. Trimming removed 4 bases at V and 0 bases at J, with 9 bases between. Written as DNA, the CDR3 is TGTGCCAGCAGTTCTGCGGGGGCAACTAATGAAAAACTGTTTTTT. As protein: CASSSAGATNEKLFF.

The chain combines TRBV19 with TRBJ1-2; D uncertain. This CDR3 has 13 amino acids. Germline-derived CDR1 and CDR2 are LNHDA and SQIVND (reference sequence). V shed 3 bases and J shed 7 bases, with 12 bases lying between them. CDR3 bases: TGTGCCAGTAGTATCATTCAGAGAAGTGGCTACACCTTC. Its translation: CASSIIQRSGYTF.

A note on this clone: One end of the junction is discordant with germline, which a read error may explain. The rearrangement uses TRBV27 and TRBJ2-1; TRBD2 matches 9 bases. The CDR3 totals 16 residues. The germline V gene has CDR1 MNHEY and CDR2 SMNVEV (reference sequence). CDR3 nucleotides: TGTGCCAGCAGTGTATCTTTCCCGACTAGCGGCTATGAGCAGTTCTTC. It specifies CASSVSFPTSGYEQFF.

This chain joins TRBV7-2 and TRBJ2-3; 9 nucleotides match TRBD2. CDR3 size: 18 residues. Germline lookup yields CDR1 SGHTA and CDR2 FQGNSA. The ends lost 1 base at V and 4 bases at J; junction bases unmatched: 12. The CDR3: CASSLVGVAGVAADTQYF. In DNA form, the CDR3 reads TGTGCCAGCAGCTTAGTCGGAGTAGCGGGAGTAGCGGCAGATACGCAGTATTTT.